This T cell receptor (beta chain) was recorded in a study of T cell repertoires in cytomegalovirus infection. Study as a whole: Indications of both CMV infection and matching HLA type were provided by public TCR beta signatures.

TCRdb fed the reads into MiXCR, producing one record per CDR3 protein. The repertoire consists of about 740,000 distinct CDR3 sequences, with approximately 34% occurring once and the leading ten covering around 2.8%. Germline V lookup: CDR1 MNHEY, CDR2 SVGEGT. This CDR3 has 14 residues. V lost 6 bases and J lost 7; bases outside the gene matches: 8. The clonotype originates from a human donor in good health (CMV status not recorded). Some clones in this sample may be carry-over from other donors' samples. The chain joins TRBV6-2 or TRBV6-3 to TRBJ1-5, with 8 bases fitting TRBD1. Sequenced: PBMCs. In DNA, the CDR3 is TGTGCCAGCAGGCCTAACAGGGGGGGACAGCCCCAGCATTTT. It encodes CASRPNRGGQPQHF.